Listed here is a single T cell receptor (beta chain). The same CDR3 can be traced to other DNA sequences in this sample. PCR used 60 Vbeta primers and 13 Jbeta primers. The table came from immunoSEQ multiplex PCR; TCRdb's copy has only in-frame clones and leaves some out. Of some 200,000 clones in the sample, roughly 80% were seen once. Germline V gene data show CDR1 as MNHEY and CDR2 as SMNVEV (reference sequence). The CDR3 is made up of 13 amino acids. The sample is drawn from a study of cytomegalovirus exposure and HLA in healthy donors. Sequenced sample: PBMCs. This TCR was sampled from a woman aged 18-29 years in good health and CMV-seronegative. The chain uses TRBV27 and TRBJ2-5; 9 bases are shared with TRBD1. TRBJ2-7 explains the end of the DNA better; the J call may be wrong. Here the CDR3 DNA reads TGTGCCAGCAGCAGGACAGGGGCCTACGAGCAGTACTTC. Its protein is CASSRTGAYEQYF.